The entry below describes one TCR beta chain. The sample comes from a study of monozygotic twins with inflammatory bowel disease. TCRdb reprocessed the 5' RACE reads and reports one entry per CDR3 protein, with no DNA. Recorded here are 400,000 to 500,000 distinct CDR3 sequences; the top ten clones represent 2% to 2.5%. Germline assignment: CDR1 MGHRA and CDR2 YSYEKL. This CDR3 comprises 15 residues. The source is a human donor with ulcerative colitis or Crohn's disease, or a healthy co-twin of an affected twin (not recorded which). V and J are TRBV4-1 and TRBJ2-1; TCRdb names TRBD2, which stays unverified in the absence of DNA. Material for sequencing was blood. This CDR3 is CASSQERVSYNEQFF.